Following are 21 T cell receptor beta chains from one sample sequenced in a study of CD8 T cells in ankylosing spondylitis. No cognate antigen is known for these TCRs. TCRdb independently ran MiXCR on the 5' RACE reads; one entry per CDR3 protein. The sample lists approximately 500,000 distinct CDR3 sequences; about 12% were seen once. Study outcomes and limitations: Apparently characteristic of ankylosing spondylitis blood was a TCR beta motif (about eight highly homologous variants).

The sequenced material came from blood, either unsorted or a sorted T cell fraction (not recorded which). Receptors were obtained from a male donor with ankylosing spondylitis.

The chain uses TRBV18 and TRBJ2-3; D unclear. The CDR3 sequence is 14 residues long. Germline CDR1 KGHSH, CDR2 LQKENI. The V end lost 0 bases, the J end lost 6 bases, and 10 bases lay between the germline ends. CDR3 in DNA: TGTGCCAGCTCACCACCTACTACCCCGGATACGCAGTATTTT. It yields the protein CASSPPTTPDTQYF.

This chain's CDR3 is CASSPPGREVGGELFF. CDR3 nucleotide sequence: TGCGCCAGCAGCCCGCCGGGGCGGGAGGTCGGCGGGGAGCTGTTTTTT. The gene calls are TRBV5-1 and TRBJ2-2, with 8 bases lining up with TRBD2. Losses at the gene ends were 4 bases for V and 7 bases for J; bases not matched to a gene: 12. The germline V gene encodes CDR1 SGHRS and CDR2 YFSETQ. The CDR3 consists of 16 residues.

This clonotype came up a few times. This rearrangement joins TRBV11-2 to TRBJ1-3; 9 nucleotides line up with TRBD1. The germline gives CDR1 SGHAT, CDR2 FQNNGV. The V gene end was trimmed by 5 bases and the J gene end by 2 bases; junction bases not matched to a gene: 4. The CDR3 has 15 amino acids. CDR3 in DNA: TGTGCCAGCAGCCCCGGGACAGGGCCTGGAAACACCATATATTTT. Its translation is CASSPGTGPGNTIYF. The full variable domain, rest sourced from reference TRBV11-2 and TRBJ1-3, is EAGVAQSPRYKIIEKRQSVAFWCNPISGHATLYWYQQILGQGPKLLIQFQNNGVVDDSQLPKDRFSAERLKGVDSTLKIQPAKLEDSAVYLCASSPGTGPGNTIYFGEGSWLTVV.

The chain combines TRBV5-1 with TRBJ1-5, with unresolved D. The V end was cut by 0 bases, the J end by 7 bases, with 11 bases between. The germline V gene encodes CDR1 SGHRS and CDR2 YFSETQ. The length of the CDR3 is 14 residues. CDR3 DNA sequence: TGCGCCAGCAGCTTGGATGAGGGAGGACAGCCCCAGCATTTT. Translating gives CASSLDEGGQPQHF.

This chain joins TRBV29-1 and TRBJ1-1; D unresolved. The CDR3 runs to 11 residues. CDR1 is SQVTM and CDR2 is ANQGSEA in the germline V gene. Trimming shortened V by 7 bases and J by 3 bases, and 9 bases separated the two germline ends. CDR3 protein: CSGEDYTEAFF. In DNA form, the CDR3 reads TGCAGCGGGGAGGATTACACTGAAGCTTTCTTT.

This clonotype was seen many times. The V call is TRBV29-1, the J call TRBJ1-1, with D perhaps matching TRBD1 (5 bases). V was pared by 3 bases and J by 3 bases, with 17 bases between. Germline assignment: CDR1 SQVTM and CDR2 ANQGSEA. This CDR3 is 15 amino acids long. The CDR3 here is CSVDWGGQGDTEAFF. CDR3 in DNA: TGCAGCGTTGATTGGGGTGGGCAGGGAGACACTGAAGCTTTCTTT.

This clonotype has only a few counts. This chain uses TRBV5-1 with TRBJ2-3, with 8 bases aligning to TRBD1. The CDR3 contains 16 residues. The junction had 5 bases not matched to a gene; V was cut back by 0 bases and J by 2 bases. Germline assignment: CDR1 SGHRS and CDR2 YFSETQ. CDR3: CASSLAPGQDTDTQYF. As DNA, the CDR3 is TGCGCCAGCAGCTTGGCTCCGGGACAGGACACAGATACGCAGTATTTT.

The rearrangement uses TRBV29-1 and TRBJ1-2; D gene unclear. CDR3 length equals 12 residues. CDR1 and CDR2 (germline): SQVTM, ANQGSEA. Trimming pared 0 bases from V and 3 bases from J, leaving 5 bases between. CDR3 sequence (DNA): TGCAGCGTTGAAGACTTGGACTATGGCTACACCTTC. Its protein product is CSVEDLDYGYTF.

This clonotype was seen only a few times. This chain connects TRBV10-3 to TRBJ2-1; 7 bases fit TRBD1. The CDR3 length is 16 residues. The J segment lost 3 bases and the V segment lost 4 bases, leaving 9 bases of the junction unmatched. The germline gives CDR1 ENHRY, CDR2 SYGVKD. The CDR3 sequence is CAISGSGTVNYNEQFF. Written as DNA, the CDR3 is TGTGCCATCAGTGGATCCGGGACAGTAAACTACAATGAGCAGTTCTTC.

The chain employs TRBV11-2 and TRBJ2-1; no clear D. Looked up from germline, CDR1 is SGHAT and CDR2 is FQNNGV. V lost 1 base, J lost 6 bases, and 10 bases lay in between. The CDR3 sequence is 14 residues long. In DNA, the CDR3 is TGTGCCAGCAGCTTAGTGCTCCCCCTCAATGAGCAGTTCTTC. Its protein product is CASSLVLPLNEQFF.

The J gene is TRBJ1-1, the V gene TRBV5-1; D is uncertain. This CDR3 comprises 13 residues. Trimming took 4 bases from V and 7 from J, leaving 14 bases between them. CDR1 SGHRS and CDR2 YFSETQ come from the germline V gene. The CDR3, as DNA: TGCGCCAGCAGCCTAACAGTGGGGAGTGAAGCTTTCTTT. Residues: CASSLTVGSEAFF.

With regard to this clonotype: Mismatch with germline at one junction end may stem from a read error. Here the CDR3 DNA reads TGTTCCAGCAGCTTACGATTAGCAGGGGAAGGCCTCAATGAGCAGTTCTTC. It yields the protein CSSSLRLAGEGLNEQFF. The chain joins TRBV7-9 to TRBJ2-1, with a possible D match to TRBD1 (6 bases). Per the germline V gene, CDR1 is SEHNR and CDR2 is FQNEAQ (reference sequence). This CDR3 is built from 17 residues.

The V gene is TRBV4-1, the J gene TRBJ2-1; weak D call: TRBD1 (7 bases). V was pared by 0 bases and J by 5 bases, with 11 bases between. CDR3 length: 15 residues. Germline CDR1 MGHRA, CDR2 YSYEKL. This CDR3 is CASSQDPRGDNEQFF. For the CDR3, the DNA is TGCGCCAGCAGCCAAGACCCCAGGGGGGACAATGAGCAGTTCTTC.

This clonotype has a handful of counts. This chain's CDR3 is CATRGQGTFGTQYF. The CDR3 nucleotides are TGTGCCACCAGAGGACAGGGGACTTTTGGTACGCAGTATTTT. The V and J genes are TRBV24-1 and TRBJ2-3, with TRBD1 matching over 9 bases. The germline V gene encodes CDR1 KGHDR and CDR2 SFDVKD. Unmatched junction bases numbered 9, after V lost 7 bases and J lost 8 bases. This CDR3 comprises 14 residues.

This clonotype was detected many times. The chain employs TRBV12-3 or TRBV12-4 and TRBJ2-3, with a weak D call TRBD1 (5 bases). This CDR3 has 15 residues. Trimming took 2 bases from V and 5 from J, leaving 14 bases between them. The CDR3 DNA follows: TGTGCCAGCAGTTTACGGACACGGCTAGGAGATACGCAGTATTTT. This gives the protein CASSLRTRLGDTQYF.

This clonotype was seen ten or more times. V and J are TRBV5-1 and TRBJ2-5; TRBD2 is a possible D gene (6 bases). Trimming removed 4 bases at V and 3 bases at J, with 13 bases between. Germline V gene data show CDR1 as SGHRS and CDR2 as YFSETQ. The CDR3 contains 14 residues. In DNA, the CDR3 is TGCGCCAGCAGCCCTGGTGGAGGGGAAGAGACCCAGTACTTC. It translates to CASSPGGGEETQYF.

This clonotype was seen only a few times. This CDR3 reads CSVESDRASYNEQFF. The CDR3 DNA reads TGCAGCGTTGAGAGCGACAGGGCCTCCTACAATGAGCAGTTCTTC. This rearrangement joins TRBV29-1 to TRBJ2-1, with 7 nucleotides matching TRBD1. Trimming cost V 3 bases and J 0 bases; bases outside gene matches: 5. CDR1 and CDR2 from the germline V gene are SQVTM and ANQGSEA. The CDR3 consists of 15 residues.

The chain couples TRBV5-4 to TRBJ1-1; D perhaps matches TRBD1 (5 bases). Per the germline V gene, CDR1 is SGHNT and CDR2 is YYREEE (reference sequence). The CDR3 covers 14 residues. Trimming shortened V by 4 bases and J by 4 bases, and 14 bases separated the two germline ends. The CDR3, as DNA: TGTGCCAGCAGCGCTAATCAGGGAATCACTGAAGCTTTCTTT. Its translation is CASSANQGITEAFF.

This chain connects TRBV24-1 to TRBJ2-6; 9 positions agree with TRBD1. The CDR3 spans 18 residues. V lost 7 bases and J lost 0; bases outside the gene matches: 9. The germline CDR1 and CDR2 sequences are KGHDR and SFDVKD. CDR3 DNA sequence: TGTGCCACCAGCCTAAGCGGACAGGGGTCCTCTGGGGCCAACGTCCTGACTTTC. Amino acid sequence: CATSLSGQGSSGANVLTF.

This clonotype showed up just a few times. This chain's CDR3 is CASSLDGQGMVYEQYF. CDR3 sequence (DNA): TGTGCCAGCAGTTTAGACGGACAGGGTATGGTCTACGAGCAGTACTTC. This chain connects TRBV12-3 or TRBV12-4 to TRBJ2-7; 8 nucleotides match TRBD1. V shed 1 base, J shed 3 bases, and the junction held 8 bases outside the gene matches. The CDR3 contains 16 residues.

This clonotype was counted at least ten times. The chain carries TRBV12-3 or TRBV12-4 and TRBJ2-5; possibly TRBD2 for D (5 bases). The CDR3 has 14 amino acids. Trimming stripped 0 bases from V and 3 bases from J, with 8 bases between. CDR3 loop: CASSLAGVEETQYF. In DNA form, the CDR3 reads TGTGCCAGCAGTTTAGCGGGAGTGGAAGAGACCCAGTACTTC.